The sample holds a few counts of the clone carrying this T cell receptor beta chain. There were no patients who had received any treatment before thyroid surgery. The record originates from a study of metastatic and nonmetastatic thyroid tumors. Deletions cut 5 bases from V and 7 bases from J, with 9 bases between. The CDR3 extends over 13 amino acids. Germline V gene lookup returns CDR1 MNHEY and CDR2 SVGEGT. Per the study methods: The study took CDR3 differences across clinicopathological groups and made a distant-metastasis classifier for papillary thyroid cancer from them. TCRdb re-called the PCR reads through MiXCR. TCRdb assigned the V and J calls; the authors' analysis was not used. The data contain about 15,000 clones, approximately 19% of them singletons.

The rearrangement links TRBV6-2 or TRBV6-3 to TRBJ1-6, with D possibly TRBD1 on 5 matching bases. This TCR came from a female donor with papillary thyroid cancer or a benign thyroid nodule (not recorded which). Some clones in this sample may be carry-over from other donors' samples. The material sequenced was blood. Written as DNA, the CDR3 is TGTGCCAGCAGTGAGACAGAAAATTCACCCCTCCACTTT. Translation: CASSETENSPLHF.